This T cell receptor beta chain was retrieved from a study of control samples from healthy donors and cancer patients. Germline CDR1 and CDR2: KGHDR and SFDVKD. The junction had 1 base not matched to a gene; V was cut back by 3 bases and J by 1 base. This CDR3 has 14 amino acids. Some clones are missing from TCRdb's copy, which holds only in-frame ones; the method was immunoSEQ multiplex PCR. The sample holds 100,000 to 150,000 clones, around nine tenths seen once. This clonotype originated in a man aged 30-40 years in good health. Sequencing input: blood. The rearrangement joins TRBV24-1 to TRBJ1-2; 7 bases map to TRBD1. CDR3 sequence (DNA): TGTGCCACCAGTGATGGACAGGTTAACTATGGCTACACCTTC. Its translation is CATSDGQVNYGYTF.